This paragraph covers one T cell receptor (beta chain) sequence. The data originate from a study of blood T cell repertoires in COVID-19. Across the study: Italy, Spain and the United States were the sources of the convalescent and acute COVID-19 samples. The analysed material was cDNA or gDNA that came from T cells, B-cell-depleted T cells, or PBMCs.

With V trimmed by 5 bases and J by 9 bases, 8 bases remained unmatched. Germline CDR1 MNHEY, CDR2 SVGAGI. The CDR3 totals 14 residues. Methods used by the authors: Amplification from reference gene primers served as the basis for estimated nucleated cell counts. Sequencing was performed with immunoSEQ multiplex PCR; in TCRdb, only in-frame clones are kept and a portion is missing. The V and J calls and clone size were taken over from that table, and D and trimming were inferred from the DNA. The data hold about 64,000 clones, with approximately 91% observed a single time. The chain has TRBV6-5 and TRBJ2-1; 9 bases are a match to TRBD2. The TCR was taken from a human donor in a cohort sampled during active COVID-19. Material for sequencing was peripheral blood. The CDR3, as DNA: TGTGCCAGCAGTAGGCGGGAGGGGGACAGTGAGCAGTTCTTC. Translating it yields CASSRREGDSEQFF.